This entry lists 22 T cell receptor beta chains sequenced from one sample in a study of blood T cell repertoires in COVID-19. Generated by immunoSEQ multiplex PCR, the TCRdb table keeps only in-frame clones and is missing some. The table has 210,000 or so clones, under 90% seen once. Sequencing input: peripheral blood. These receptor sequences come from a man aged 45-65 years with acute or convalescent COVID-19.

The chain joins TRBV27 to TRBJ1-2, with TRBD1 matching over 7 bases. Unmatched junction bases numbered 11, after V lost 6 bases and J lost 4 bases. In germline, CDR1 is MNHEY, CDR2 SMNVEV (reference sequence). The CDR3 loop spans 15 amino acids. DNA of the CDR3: TGTGCCAGCAGGTCCAGGGGGGAGAGCGGCTATGGCTACACCTTC. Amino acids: CASRSRGESGYGYTF.

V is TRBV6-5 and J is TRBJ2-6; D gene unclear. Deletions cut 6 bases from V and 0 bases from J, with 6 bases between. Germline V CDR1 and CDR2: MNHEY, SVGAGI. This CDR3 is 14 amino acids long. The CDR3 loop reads CASSLNSGANVLTF. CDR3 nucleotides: TGTGCCAGCAGCCTTAACTCTGGGGCCAACGTCCTGACTTTC.

In DNA, the CDR3 is TGTGCCAGTAGTAGCCCGGACAGTGTCTACTACGAGCAGTACTTC. Its protein product is CASSSPDSVYYEQYF. The chain carries TRBV19 and TRBJ2-7; D possibly corresponds to TRBD1 (6 bases). From germline, CDR1 is LNHDA and CDR2 SQIVND (reference sequence). V was pared by 4 bases and J by 3 bases, with 16 bases between. This CDR3 comprises 15 residues.

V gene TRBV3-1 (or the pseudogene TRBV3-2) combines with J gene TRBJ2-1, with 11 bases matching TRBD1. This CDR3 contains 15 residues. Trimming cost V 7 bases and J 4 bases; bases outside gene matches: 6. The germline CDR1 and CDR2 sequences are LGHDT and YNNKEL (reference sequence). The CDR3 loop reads CASTRGDRGYNEQFF. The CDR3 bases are TGTGCCAGCACCCGAGGGGACAGGGGGTACAATGAGCAGTTCTTC.

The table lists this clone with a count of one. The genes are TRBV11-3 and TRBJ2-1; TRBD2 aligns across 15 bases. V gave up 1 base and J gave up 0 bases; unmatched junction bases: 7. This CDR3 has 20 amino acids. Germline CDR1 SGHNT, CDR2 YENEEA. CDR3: CASSLGLGLAGGRSYNEQFF. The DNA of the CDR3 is TGTGCCAGCAGCTTAGGCTTGGGACTAGCGGGGGGACGCTCCTACAATGAGCAGTTCTTC.

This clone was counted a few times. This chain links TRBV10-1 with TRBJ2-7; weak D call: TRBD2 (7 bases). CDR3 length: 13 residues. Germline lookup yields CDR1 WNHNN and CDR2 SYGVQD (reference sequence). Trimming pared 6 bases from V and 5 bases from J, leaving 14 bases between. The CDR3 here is CASSVGGRHEQYF. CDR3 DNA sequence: TGCGCCAGCAGCGTCGGGGGGCGCCACGAGCAGTACTTC.

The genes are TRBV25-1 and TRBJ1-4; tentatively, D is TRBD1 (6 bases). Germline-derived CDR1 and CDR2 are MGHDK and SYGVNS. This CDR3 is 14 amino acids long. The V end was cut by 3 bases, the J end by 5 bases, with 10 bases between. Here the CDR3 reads CASSDDRRNEKLFF. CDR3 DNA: TGTGCCAGCAGTGACGACAGGCGGAATGAAAAACTGTTTTTT. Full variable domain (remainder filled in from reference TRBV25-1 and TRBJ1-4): EADIYQTPRYLVIGTGKKITLECSQTMGHDKMYWYQQDPGMELHLIHYSYGVNSTEKGDLSSESTVSRIRTEHFPLTLESARPSHTSQYLCASSDDRRNEKLFFGSGTQLSVL.

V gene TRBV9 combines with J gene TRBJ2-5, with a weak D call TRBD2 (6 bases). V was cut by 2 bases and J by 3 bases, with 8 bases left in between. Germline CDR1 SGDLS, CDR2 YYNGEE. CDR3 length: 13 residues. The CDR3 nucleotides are TGTGCCAGCAGCGTGCGGGGCAAAGAGACCCAGTACTTC. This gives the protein CASSVRGKETQYF.

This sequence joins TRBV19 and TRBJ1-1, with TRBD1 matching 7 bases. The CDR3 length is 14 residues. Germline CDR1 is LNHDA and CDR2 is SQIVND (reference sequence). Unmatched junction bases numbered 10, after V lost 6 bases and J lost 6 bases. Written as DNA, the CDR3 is TGTGCCAGTAGACAGGGGCGGACTTACCCTGAAGCTTTCTTT. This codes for CASRQGRTYPEAFF.

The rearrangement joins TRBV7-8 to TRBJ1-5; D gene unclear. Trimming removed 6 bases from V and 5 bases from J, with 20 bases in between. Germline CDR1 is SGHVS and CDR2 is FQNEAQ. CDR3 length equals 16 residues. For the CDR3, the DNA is TGTGCCAGCAGTGGCCCTTTGGTGTTGAGGGATCAGCCCCAGCATTTT. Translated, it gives CASSGPLVLRDQPQHF. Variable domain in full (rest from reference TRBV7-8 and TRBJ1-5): GAGVSQSPRYKVAKRGQDVALRCDPISGHVSLFWYQQALGQGPEFLTYFQNEAQLDKSGLPSDRFFAERPEGSVSTLKIQRTQQEDSAVYLCASSGPLVLRDQPQHFGDGTRLSIL.

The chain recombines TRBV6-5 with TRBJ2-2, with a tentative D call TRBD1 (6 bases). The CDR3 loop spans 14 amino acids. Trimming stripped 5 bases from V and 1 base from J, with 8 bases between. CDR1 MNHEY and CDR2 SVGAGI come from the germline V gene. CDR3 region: CASSMTGNTGELFF. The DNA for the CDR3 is TGTGCCAGCAGTATGACAGGGAACACCGGGGAGCTGTTTTTT.

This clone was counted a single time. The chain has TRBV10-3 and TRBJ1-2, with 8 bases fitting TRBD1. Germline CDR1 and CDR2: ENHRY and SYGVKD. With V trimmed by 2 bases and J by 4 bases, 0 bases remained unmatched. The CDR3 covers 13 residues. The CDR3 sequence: CAISEQGAYGYTF. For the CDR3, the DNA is TGTGCCATCAGTGAGCAGGGGGCCTATGGCTACACCTTC.

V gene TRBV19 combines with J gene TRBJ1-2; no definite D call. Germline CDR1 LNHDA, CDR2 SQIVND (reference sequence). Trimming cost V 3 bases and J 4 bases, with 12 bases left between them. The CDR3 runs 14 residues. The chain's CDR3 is CASSMGVQGYGYTF. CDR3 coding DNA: TGTGCCAGTAGTATGGGCGTACAAGGCTATGGCTACACCTTC.

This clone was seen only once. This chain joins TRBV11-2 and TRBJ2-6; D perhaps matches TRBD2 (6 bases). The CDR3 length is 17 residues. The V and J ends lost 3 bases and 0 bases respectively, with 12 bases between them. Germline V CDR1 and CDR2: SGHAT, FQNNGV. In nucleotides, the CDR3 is TGTGCCAGCAGCTTTAGGGGACTCAGCTCTGGGGCCAACGTCCTGACTTTC. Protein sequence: CASSFRGLSSGANVLTF.

CDR3 residues: CASSAGPQRNNEKLFF. CDR3 DNA: TGCGCCAGCAGCGCAGGCCCCCAGCGGAATAATGAAAAACTGTTTTTT. V is TRBV5-1 and J is TRBJ1-4; D remains unclear. The germline gives CDR1 SGHRS, CDR2 YFSETQ. The CDR3 runs to 16 residues. The V end was cut by 4 bases, the J end by 4 bases, with 17 bases between.

For the CDR3, the DNA is TGTGCCAGCAGCTTAGACAGGAAAGGCACCGGGGAGCTGTTTTTT. Amino acids: CASSLDRKGTGELFF. The chain couples TRBV7-2 to TRBJ2-2, with D possibly TRBD1 on 5 matching bases. CDR1 is SGHTA and CDR2 is FQGNSA in the germline V gene. V was pared by 1 base and J by 4 bases, with 10 bases between. This CDR3 contains 15 residues.

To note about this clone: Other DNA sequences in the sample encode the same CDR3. CDR3 sequence reads: CASSLVGGPSSYEQYF. The CDR3, as DNA: TGTGCCAGCAGCTTAGTTGGAGGGCCAAGCTCCTACGAGCAGTACTTC. The gene calls are TRBV7-8 and TRBJ2-7; the D gene is possibly TRBD2 (6 bases). The CDR3 is made up of 16 amino acids. V lost 1 base and J 0 bases, leaving 13 bases between the germline ends. Germline V gene lookup returns CDR1 SGHVS and CDR2 FQNEAQ.

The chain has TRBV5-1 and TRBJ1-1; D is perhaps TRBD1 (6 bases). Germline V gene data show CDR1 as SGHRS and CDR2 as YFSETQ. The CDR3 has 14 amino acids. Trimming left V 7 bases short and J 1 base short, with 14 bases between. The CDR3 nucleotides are TGCGCCAGCCAAGGGGACACCCAGAACACTGAAGCTTTCTTT. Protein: CASQGDTQNTEAFF.

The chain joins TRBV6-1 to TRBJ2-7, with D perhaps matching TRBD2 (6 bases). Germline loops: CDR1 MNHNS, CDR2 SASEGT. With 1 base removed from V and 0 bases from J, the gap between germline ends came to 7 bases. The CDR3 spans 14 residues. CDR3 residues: CASSEVRGSYEQYF. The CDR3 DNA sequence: TGTGCCAGCAGTGAAGTGCGGGGCTCCTACGAGCAGTACTTC.

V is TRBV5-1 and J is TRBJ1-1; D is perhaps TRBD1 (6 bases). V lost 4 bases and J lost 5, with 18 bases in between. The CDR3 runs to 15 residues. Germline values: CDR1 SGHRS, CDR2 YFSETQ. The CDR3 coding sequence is TGCGCCAGCAGCACCGTGGGGGCGATCGGAACTGAAGCTTTCTTT. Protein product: CASSTVGAIGTEAFF.

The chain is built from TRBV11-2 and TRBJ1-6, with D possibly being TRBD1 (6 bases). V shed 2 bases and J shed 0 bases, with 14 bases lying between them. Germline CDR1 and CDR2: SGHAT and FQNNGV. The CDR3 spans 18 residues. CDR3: CASSLFSQGSSYNSPLHF. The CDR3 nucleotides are TGTGCCAGCAGCTTATTCTCGCAGGGGAGCTCCTATAATTCACCCCTCCACTTT.

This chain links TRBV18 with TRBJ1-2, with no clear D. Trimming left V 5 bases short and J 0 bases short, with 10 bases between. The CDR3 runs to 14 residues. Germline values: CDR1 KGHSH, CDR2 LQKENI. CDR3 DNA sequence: TGTGCCAGCTCAGAAACAGATACTAACTATGGCTACACCTTC. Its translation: CASSETDTNYGYTF.